The 29 T cell receptor beta chains below all came from one sample that was sequenced in a study of T cell responses to AZD1222 COVID-19 vaccine. The repertoire was sequenced with immunoSEQ multiplex PCR; TCRdb's copy has only in-frame clones and lacks some. Here the sample spans around 140,000 clones, 86% being singletons. This specimen was peripheral blood, taken 28 days after the second AZD1222 dose. The receptor set was obtained from an adult who received the AZD1222 COVID-19 vaccine.

CDR3 sequence: CASSRGGTAEAFF. The DNA of the CDR3 is TGTGCCAGCAGCCGAGGGGGGACAGCTGAAGCTTTCTTT. V usage is TRBV11-3 and J usage is TRBJ1-1; 7 bases align to TRBD1. There are 13 residues in the CDR3. V dropped 5 bases and J dropped 6; count of bases not matched to a gene: 6. Germline V CDR1 and CDR2: SGHNT, YENEEA. Drawing the rest from reference TRBV11-3 and TRBJ1-1, the complete variable domain is EAGVVQSPRYKIIEKKQPVAFWCNPISGHNTLYWYLQNLGQGPELLIRYENEEAVDDSQLPKDRFSAERLKGVDSTLKIQPAELGDSAVYLCASSRGGTAEAFFGQGTRLTVV.

This clone was picked up a small number of times. The V gene is TRBV18, the J gene TRBJ1-1; TRBD1 matches 12 bases. The J segment lost 7 bases and the V segment lost 9 bases, leaving 9 bases of the junction unmatched. CDR3 size: 14 residues. Germline values: CDR1 KGHSH, CDR2 LQKENI. The chain's CDR3 is CASQEGQGAFEAFF. The DNA for the CDR3 is TGTGCCAGTCAGGAGGGACAGGGGGCTTTTGAAGCTTTCTTT. The whole variable domain, remainder taken from reference TRBV18 and TRBJ1-1, is NAGVMQNPRHLVRRRGQEARLRCSPMKGHSHVYWYRQLPEEGLKFMVYLQKENIIDESGMPKERFSAEFPKEGPSILRIQQVVRGDSAAYFCASQEGQGAFEAFFGQGTRLTVV.

This chain links TRBV27 with TRBJ1-2; 8 nucleotides agree with TRBD1. The CDR3 is made up of 15 amino acids. In germline, CDR1 is MNHEY, CDR2 SMNVEV (reference sequence). Germline trimming cut 10 bases from V and 3 bases from J; bases unmatched to any gene: 13. The CDR3 region is CATGQLGQADYGYTF. CDR3 coding DNA: TGTGCCACCGGGCAGTTGGGACAGGCGGACTATGGCTACACCTTC.

This rearrangement joins TRBV6-2 or TRBV6-3 to TRBJ1-1; a weak D match, TRBD1 (6 bases). The CDR3 length is 15 residues. Germline assignment: CDR1 MNHEY and CDR2 SVGEGT. Trimming removed 5 bases from V and 1 base from J, with 14 bases in between. The CDR3 coding sequence is TGTGCCAGCAGTCCCTCGGGACACCCGAACACTGAAGCTTTCTTT. The encoded protein is CASSPSGHPNTEAFF.

This chain uses TRBV19 with TRBJ2-3; a possible D gene is TRBD2 (5 bases). Germline CDR1 LNHDA, CDR2 SQIVND (reference sequence). Trimming stripped 1 base from V and 2 bases from J, with 13 bases between. This CDR3 region has 16 residues. As DNA, the CDR3 is TGTGCCAGTAGTATAGGGAGGTCTGGTCCCACAGATACGCAGTATTTT. Translated: CASSIGRSGPTDTQYF.

This CDR3 is CASSVEVGGGYSPLHF. The CDR3 DNA is TGTGCCAGCAGCGTAGAGGTAGGGGGCGGTTATTCACCCCTCCACTTT. This chain connects TRBV9 to TRBJ1-6, with 7 nucleotides matching TRBD1. This CDR3 comprises 16 residues. Trimming at V came to 0 bases and at J to 8 bases, leaving 8 bases not matched to a gene. Looked up from germline, CDR1 is SGDLS and CDR2 is YYNGEE.

The rearrangement joins TRBV12-5 to TRBJ1-5; TRBD1 might be the D (5 bases). V lost 1 base, J lost 7 bases, and 8 bases lay in between. Germline V gives CDR1 LGHNT, CDR2 FRNRAP. The length of the CDR3 is 13 residues. CDR3 bases: TGTGCTAGTGGTTTGGGGGGCGGGCAGCCCCAGCATTTT. The encoded protein is CASGLGGGQPQHF.

The chain joins TRBV7-2 to TRBJ1-2; possibly TRBD1 for D (5 bases). The V gene lost 5 bases and the J gene lost 6 bases, with 16 bases spanning the gap. The germline V gene has CDR1 SGHTA and CDR2 FQGNSA. This CDR3 comprises 14 residues. As DNA, the CDR3 is TGTGCCAGCAGCGACCTGGGGACTCTCCATGGCTACACCTTC. Translating it yields CASSDLGTLHGYTF.

Regarding this clone: A junction end diverges from the germline sequence, so it may reflect a read error. The gene calls are TRBV7-7 and TRBJ1-4; maybe TRBD1 (5 bases). The CDR3 totals 15 residues. Germline CDR1 reads SSHAT; CDR2 reads FNYEAQ (reference sequence). The CDR3 nucleotides read TGTGCTAGCAGCTTATCCCAGGGCTGGGATGAAAAACTGTTTTTT. Translation gives CASSLSQGWDEKLFF.

The V and J genes are TRBV7-9 and TRBJ2-1, with TRBD2 matching 10 bases. The germline V gene has CDR1 SEHNR and CDR2 FQNEAQ (reference sequence). The junction had 6 bases not matched to a gene; V was cut back by 0 bases and J by 7 bases. The CDR3 length is 16 residues. CDR3 sequence (DNA): TGTGCCAGCAGCTTAGCGCAGGGACTAGCGTCTAATGAGCAGTTCTTC. Translation gives CASSLAQGLASNEQFF.

The rearrangement uses TRBV6-5 and TRBJ1-3; D not certain. Germline lookup yields CDR1 MNHEY and CDR2 SVGAGI. CDR3 length equals 16 residues. V lost 0 bases and J lost 2, with 11 bases in between. CDR3 nucleotide sequence: TGTGCCAGCAGTTACTCCGTTGCCCAAACTGGAAACACCATATATTTT. Translated, it gives CASSYSVAQTGNTIYF.

The gene calls are TRBV6-5 and TRBJ2-3, with 10 bases identical to TRBD2. The CDR3 loop spans 15 amino acids. Per the germline V gene, CDR1 is MNHEY and CDR2 is SVGAGI. Unmatched junction bases numbered 3, after V lost 2 bases and J lost 4 bases. The chain's CDR3 is CASSYLAGDPDTQYF. CDR3 DNA: TGTGCCAGCAGTTACCTAGCGGGAGACCCAGATACGCAGTATTTT.

V is TRBV18 and J is TRBJ1-5, with TRBD1 matching over 8 bases. This CDR3 has 14 residues. The V segment lost 2 bases and the J segment 6 bases; nucleotides outside the gene matches: 3. Germline V gives CDR1 KGHSH, CDR2 LQKENI. The CDR3 region is CASSPTGGIQPQHF. The CDR3 DNA sequence: TGTGCCAGCTCACCAACAGGGGGGATTCAGCCCCAGCATTTT.

J is TRBJ2-3 and V is TRBV5-1; tentative D call: TRBD1 (6 bases). The CDR3 is 15 amino acids. V was pared by 5 bases and J by 2 bases, with 15 bases between. CDR1 is SGHRS and CDR2 is YFSETQ in the germline V gene. The CDR3 sequence is CASSLGDIYTDTQYF. CDR3 sequence (DNA): TGCGCCAGCAGTCTCGGGGACATATACACAGATACGCAGTATTTT.

This clone was counted once. J is TRBJ1-3 and V is TRBV6-5; tentative D call: TRBD1 (6 bases). The CDR3 has 14 amino acids. The germline V gene encodes CDR1 MNHEY and CDR2 SVGAGI. V was trimmed by 2 bases and J by 1 base, leaving 6 bases between them. This chain's CDR3 is CASSYRGSGNTIYF. The CDR3 bases are TGTGCCAGCAGTTACAGGGGGTCTGGAAACACCATATATTTT.

The chain carries TRBV7-9 and TRBJ1-2, with 8 bases identical to TRBD1. After removal of 9 bases from V and 5 bases from J, the junction contained 8 bases not matched to a gene. CDR3 length: 13 amino acids. The germline gives CDR1 SEHNR, CDR2 FQNEAQ (reference sequence). CDR3 residues: CARPRDRFYGYTF. CDR3 nucleotide sequence: TGTGCCAGACCACGGGACAGGTTTTATGGCTACACCTTC. The full variable domain, with the rest looked up from reference TRBV7-9 and TRBJ1-2, is DTGVSQNPRHKITKRGQNVTFRCDPISEHNRLYWYRQTLGQGPEFLTYFQNEAQLEKSRLLSDRFSAERPKGSFSTLEIQRTEQGDSAMYLCARPRDRFYGYTFGSGTRLTVV.

The chain links TRBV28 to TRBJ1-2; D might be TRBD1 (5 bases). The CDR3 is 12 residues long. Germline assignment: CDR1 MDHEN and CDR2 SYDVKM. Trimming shortened V by 4 bases and J by 5 bases, and 8 bases separated the two germline ends. The CDR3 here is CASSSREYGYTF. CDR3 nucleotides: TGTGCCAGCAGTTCCAGGGAGTATGGCTACACCTTC.

V usage is TRBV1 and J usage is TRBJ2-3. TRBV1 is a pseudogene locus. This CDR3 comprises 17 residues. CDR3 in DNA: TGCACCAGCAGCCAAGAATATACGGTAAGGGTTCCAGATACGCAGTATTTT. Amino acids: CTSSQEYTVRVPDTQYF.

The genes are TRBV18 and TRBJ2-3; 13 nucleotides line up with TRBD2. Unmatched junction bases numbered 5, after V lost 0 bases and J lost 5 bases. The V gene's germline CDR1 is KGHSH and CDR2 LQKENI. The CDR3 has 17 residues. CDR3 sequence: CASSPPTSGGAGDTQYF. The CDR3 nucleotides are TGTGCCAGCTCACCACCTACTAGCGGGGGGGCCGGAGATACGCAGTATTTT.

The V and J genes are TRBV24-1 and TRBJ2-5, with D perhaps matching TRBD2 (7 bases). This CDR3 contains 15 residues. Germline loops: CDR1 KGHDR, CDR2 SFDVKD. Between the trimmed V and J ends, which lost 1 base and 4 bases, there was a span of 12 bases. CDR3 sequence reads: CATSDFRGARETQYF. Written as DNA, the CDR3 is TGTGCCACCAGTGATTTTCGGGGGGCTAGAGAGACCCAGTACTTC.

The rearrangement joins TRBV7-9 to TRBJ2-3; the D is unclear. Germline-derived CDR1 and CDR2 are SEHNR and FQNEAQ (reference sequence). The CDR3 is 14 residues long. V was cut by 3 bases and J by 0 bases, with 7 bases left in between. The CDR3 DNA is TGTGCCAGCAGCTTCATGGCGAGCACAGATACGCAGTATTTT. Its protein product is CASSFMASTDTQYF.

This clone was observed once. The genes are TRBV28 and TRBJ2-1; 7 bases match TRBD1. The CDR3 sequence is 13 residues long. V was clipped by 6 bases and J by 4 bases; unmatched bases: 3. The germline gives CDR1 MDHEN, CDR2 SYDVKM. The chain's CDR3 is CASRMDRYNEQFF. For the CDR3, the DNA is TGTGCCAGCAGGATGGACAGGTACAATGAGCAGTTCTTC.

The V gene is TRBV5-4, the J gene TRBJ2-6; unclear D gene. Germline CDR1 reads SGHNT; CDR2 reads YYREEE (reference sequence). The length of the CDR3 is 14 residues. V gave up 0 bases and J gave up 0 bases, with 1 base separating them. CDR3 in DNA: TGTGCCAGCAGCTTGGGCTCTGGGGCCAACGTCCTGACTTTC. Protein: CASSLGSGANVLTF. Full variable domain (missing parts from reference TRBV5-4 and TRBJ2-6): ETGVTQSPTHLIKTRGQQVTLRCSSQSGHNTVSWYQQALGQGPQFIFQYYREEENGRGNFPPRFSGLQFPNYSSELNVNALELDDSALYLCASSLGSGANVLTFGAGSRLTVL.

J is TRBJ2-5 and V is TRBV6-5; D possibly uses TRBD1 or TRBD2 (5 bases each). Per germline, CDR1 MNHEY and CDR2 SVGAGI. The CDR3 runs 16 residues. The V gene lost 0 bases and the J gene lost 5 bases, with 16 bases spanning the gap. In nucleotides, the CDR3 is TGTGCCAGCAGTTACTCGCCCCCCGAGGGGTGGGAGACCCAGTACTTC. Translation gives CASSYSPPEGWETQYF.

This clone has only one observation. The chain carries TRBV19 and TRBJ1-2, with 8 bases lining up with TRBD1. The CDR3 has 13 residues. Germline CDR1 LNHDA, CDR2 SQIVND (reference sequence). V lost 4 bases, J lost 4 bases, and 2 bases stayed unmatched. CDR3 protein: CASSTTGAYGYTF. CDR3 bases: TGTGCCAGTAGTACGACAGGGGCCTATGGCTACACCTTC.

The chain has TRBV18 and TRBJ1-5; D is ambiguous. V was clipped by 2 bases and J by 1 base, with 12 bases between them. Looked up from germline, CDR1 is KGHSH and CDR2 is LQKENI. The CDR3 covers 16 residues. The CDR3 DNA is TGTGCCAGCTCACCAGGTCGGCCGGGGAGCAATCAGCCCCAGCATTTT. Amino acid sequence: CASSPGRPGSNQPQHF.

The chain combines TRBV11-3 with TRBJ2-3, with 9 bases identical to TRBD2. Germline CDR1 SGHNT, CDR2 YENEEA. V gave up 1 base and J gave up 1 base; unmatched junction bases: 6. The CDR3 covers 17 residues. DNA for the CDR3: TGTGCCAGCAGCTTAGGCTTAGCGGGAGCTCGCACAGATACGCAGTATTTT. Translated: CASSLGLAGARTDTQYF.

The chain has TRBV6-2 or TRBV6-3 and TRBJ1-1, with a tentative D call TRBD1 (6 bases). The V and J ends lost 0 bases and 6 bases respectively, with 14 bases between them. CDR1 and CDR2 (germline): MNHEY, SVGEGT. CDR3 length: 15 residues. For the CDR3, the DNA is TGTGCCAGCAGTTACTCACTCGTAGGGGGAGCTGAAGCTTTCTTT. Its translation: CASSYSLVGGAEAFF.

V gene TRBV3-1 (or the pseudogene TRBV3-2) combines with J gene TRBJ2-7, with 9 bases that match TRBD1. The ends lost 0 bases at V and 6 bases at J; junction bases unmatched: 3. From germline, CDR1 is LGHDT and CDR2 YNNKEL (reference sequence). CDR3 length equals 14 residues. This CDR3 reads CASSQDWDRAEQYF. The CDR3 region has the DNA TGTGCCAGCAGCCAAGATTGGGACAGGGCCGAGCAGTACTTC.